The 18 T cell receptor beta chains reported below all come from one sample, sequenced in a study of blood T cells in healthy people across ages (dated by TCRdb to between 2014 and 2016). Libraries were made using 5' RACE. TCRdb lists the instrument as Illumina HiSeq 2500. A second PCR of about 7 to 12 cycles was performed with a sample-barcoded 5' primer and a J-beta primer mix. TCRdb reworked the public reads: Q25 trimming with fastp, MiXCR clone assembly, productive beta chains retained. Every entry covers one CDR3 protein and lists the most common genes and DNA from its rows. This sample gives around 800,000 distinct CDR3 sequences in total; roughly 50% of them show up just once. The ten top clones hold about 42% of the sample. Sequencing input: blood. The receptors were gathered from a man older than 75 in good health.

This clonotype was found once. V and J are TRBV5-1 and TRBJ1-1, with D uncertain. Germline CDR1 SGHRS, CDR2 YFSETQ. V was shortened by 1 base and J by 1 base, with 17 bases between the two germline ends. The CDR3 contains 17 residues. CDR3 nucleotide sequence: TGCGCCAGCAGCTTGCGGGGAGGTCCAGAGGGGAACACTGAAGCTTTCTTT. Protein sequence: CASSLRGGPEGNTEAFF. Supplemented by reference TRBV5-1 and TRBJ1-1, the full variable domain reads KAGVTQTPRYLIKTRGQQVTLSCSPISGHRSVSWYQQTPGQGLQFLFEYFSETQRNKGNFPGRFSGRQFSNSRSEMNVSTLELGDSALYLCASSLRGGPEGNTEAFFGQGTRLTVV.

The gene calls are TRBV28 and TRBJ2-1, with D uncertain. CDR1 is MDHEN and CDR2 is SYDVKM in the germline V gene. V shed 1 base and J shed 2 bases, with 6 bases lying between them. This CDR3 spans 14 amino acids. CDR3 region: CASSLLGTYNEQFF. The CDR3 DNA is TGTGCCAGCAGTTTATTGGGGACCTACAATGAGCAGTTCTTC. Combining the CDR3 with reference TRBV28 and TRBJ2-1 gives the whole variable domain DVKVTQSSRYLVKRTGEKVFLECVQDMDHENMFWYRQDPGLGLRLIYFSYDVKMKEKGDIPEGYSVSREKKERFSLILESASTNQTSMYLCASSLLGTYNEQFFGPGTRLTVL.

This chain uses TRBV21-1 with TRBJ2-7; TRBD1 is the table's D call, not checked against the DNA. TRBV21-1 is recorded as a pseudogene. The CDR3 consists of 17 residues. The CDR3: CASSDQPYRGVTYEQYF. In nucleotides, the CDR3 is TGTGCCAGCAGCGACCAGCCCTATCGCGGGGTTACCTACGAGCAGTACTTC.

This clonotype turned up a few times. V and J are TRBV20-1 and TRBJ2-7; TRBD1 agrees at 7 bases. Germline V lookup: CDR1 DFQATT, CDR2 SNEGSKA (reference sequence). V lost 7 bases to trimming and J lost 6 bases; unmatched junction nucleotides: 12. The CDR3 length is 13 residues. The CDR3 nucleotides are TGCAGTGGGAGGACAGGACTGGGCCCCGAGCAGTACTTC. Protein sequence: CSGRTGLGPEQYF.

This clonotype showed up just a few times. This rearrangement joins TRBV10-3 to TRBJ1-4; D is undetermined. The V gene lost 4 bases and the J gene lost 6 bases, with 12 bases spanning the gap. The CDR3 consists of 14 residues. The germline V gene has CDR1 ENHRY and CDR2 SYGVKD. The CDR3 region is CAISGPDGHEKLFF. CDR3 coding DNA: TGTGCCATCAGTGGGCCGGACGGACATGAAAAACTGTTTTTT.

Concerning this clonotype: Being one base from a much bigger clone, this may be a read error. V and J are TRBV27 and TRBJ2-6; D may be TRBD1 (6 bases). Germline V gene sequence: CDR1 MNHEY, CDR2 SMNVEV (reference sequence). This CDR3 is 15 amino acids long. CDR3 protein: CACSLQGSGANVLTF. CDR3 in DNA: TGTGCCTGCAGTTTACAGGGCTCTGGGGCCAACGTCCTGACTTTC.

The chain carries TRBV6-4 and TRBJ2-7; no definite D call. V lost 2 bases, J lost 9 bases, and 14 bases lay in between. Germline lookup yields CDR1 MRHNA and CDR2 SNTAGT. This CDR3 contains 13 residues. CDR3 bases: TGTGCCAGCAGTGACCCTCACGGAGACGGGCAGTACTTC. This encodes CASSDPHGDGQYF.

V gene TRBV4-1 combines with J gene TRBJ2-5, with 7 bases fitting TRBD2. CDR3 length: 15 amino acids. Trimming cost V 1 base and J 2 bases; bases outside gene matches: 4. CDR1 MGHRA and CDR2 YSYEKL come from the germline V gene. The CDR3 is CASSQVGTIQETQYF. The CDR3 DNA reads TGCGCCAGCAGCCAAGTCGGGACTATTCAAGAGACCCAGTACTTC.

The chain employs TRBV6-2 or TRBV6-3 and TRBJ2-5; 9 nucleotides agree with TRBD2. V trimming: 7 bases; J trimming: 11 bases; junction bases outside the gene matches: 26. Germline-derived CDR1 and CDR2 are MNHEY and SVGEGT. CDR3 length equals 18 residues. The CDR3, as DNA: TGTGCCAGCACCGAGGGACGGCTAGCTAGCGGGACAAGGAGGGAGCAGTACTTC. Residues: CASTEGRLASGTRREQYF.

The chain employs TRBV6-2 or TRBV6-3 and TRBJ1-4; 7 bases match TRBD1. With V trimmed by 2 bases and J by 0 bases, 15 bases remained unmatched. The CDR3 loop spans 20 amino acids. CDR1 is MNHEY, CDR2 SVGEGT, per germline. DNA for the CDR3: TGTGCCAGCAGTTACAAACCGGGCCGGGACAGAAACCCAACTAATGAAAAACTGTTTTTT. Translating it yields CASSYKPGRDRNPTNEKLFF.

The rearrangement uses TRBV9 and TRBJ2-1; D is undetermined. The germline CDR1 and CDR2 sequences are SGDLS and YYNGEE. The V and J ends lost 4 bases and 7 bases respectively, with 15 bases between them. The CDR3 is 14 amino acids. Here the CDR3 reads CASSPPPGSNEQFF. CDR3 nucleotides: TGTGCCAGCAGCCCTCCCCCGGGTTCGAATGAGCAGTTCTTC.

V gene TRBV6-1 combines with J gene TRBJ2-7, with 8 bases aligning to TRBD1. The germline gives CDR1 MNHNS, CDR2 SASEGT. Trimming removed 10 bases from V and 7 bases from J; junction bases left unmatched: 15. The CDR3 is made up of 14 amino acids. CDR3 residues: CATAPPRGQGEQYF. In DNA, the CDR3 is TGTGCCACAGCCCCCCCCAGGGGGCAGGGAGAGCAGTACTTC.

The chain couples TRBV6-2 or TRBV6-3 to TRBJ2-3; maybe TRBD1 (6 bases). Per the germline V gene, CDR1 is MNHEY and CDR2 is SVGEGT. The CDR3 runs to 14 residues. Trimming left V 8 bases short and J 14 bases short, with 26 bases between. CDR3 sequence (DNA): TGTGCCAGCCTCCAAGGGACAAGGGAAAGATACGCGTATTTT. Translating it yields CASLQGTRERYAYF.

This clonotype was counted between two and nine times. The rearrangement links TRBV18 to TRBJ2-7, with D tentatively TRBD1 (5 bases). Trimming removed 3 bases at V and 5 bases at J, with 20 bases between. CDR1 is KGHSH, CDR2 LQKENI, per germline. This CDR3 spans 16 amino acids. CDR3 sequence (DNA): TGTGCCAGCTCACCGAGTAAGGGGCTGCTTGGGGACGAGCAGTACTTC. Translated, it gives CASSPSKGLLGDEQYF.

The chain uses TRBV27 and TRBJ1-6; D remains ambiguous. There are 15 residues in the CDR3. The V gene's germline CDR1 is MNHEY and CDR2 SMNVEV (reference sequence). V gave up 6 bases and J gave up 4 bases, with 13 bases separating them. DNA for the CDR3: TGTGCCAGCAGACCCAGGACGGGATATAATTCACCCCTCCACTTT. Amino acid sequence: CASRPRTGYNSPLHF.

There are a few counts of this clonotype. The chain combines TRBV18 with TRBJ2-1; 10 bases agree with TRBD1. Germline CDR1 is KGHSH and CDR2 is LQKENI. CDR3 length: 15 amino acids. With V trimmed by 2 bases and J by 5 bases, 3 bases remained unmatched. CDR3 region: CASSPVGTGDNEQFF. The CDR3 DNA is TGTGCCAGCTCACCAGTAGGGACAGGGGACAATGAGCAGTTCTTC.

A few counts support this clonotype. J is TRBJ2-1 and V is TRBV4-2; D may be TRBD1 (6 bases). V was cut by 0 bases and J by 0 bases, with 21 bases left in between. Looked up from germline, CDR1 is LGHNA and CDR2 is YNFKEQ. This CDR3 is built from 20 residues. The CDR3, as DNA: TGTGCCAGCAGCCAAGAGGCCACGTTTAGGGGGTCGGGCTCCTACAATGAGCAGTTCTTC. It specifies CASSQEATFRGSGSYNEQFF.

This chain joins TRBV3-1 and TRBJ2-5; D possibly uses TRBD1 or TRBD2 (5 bases each). CDR3 length equals 12 residues. Trimming stripped 1 base from V and 11 bases from J, with 11 bases between. From germline, CDR1 is LGHDT and CDR2 YNNKEL (reference sequence). The CDR3: CASSQALGEQYF. CDR3 DNA: TGTGCCAGCAGCCAAGCCCTGGGGGAGCAGTACTTC.